Each of the 9 T cell receptor beta chains below was sequenced from the same sample in a study of cytomegalovirus exposure and HLA in healthy donors. The PCR was carried out with 60 Vbeta primers and 13 Jbeta primers. Sequenced by immunoSEQ multiplex PCR; TCRdb stores in-frame clones only, minus some. The data hold 100,000 to 150,000 clones, with roughly 70% observed a single time. The sample was PBMCs. The receptors come from a young man in good health and CMV-seronegative.

The genes are TRBV10-2 and TRBJ1-6; D perhaps matches TRBD1 (6 bases). CDR1 WSHSY and CDR2 SAAADI come from the germline V gene. Trimming cost V 4 bases and J 11 bases, with 15 bases left between them. The CDR3 sequence is 14 residues long. In nucleotides, the CDR3 is TGCGCCAGCAGTGCCCAGGGACATCGGGCACCCCTCCACTTT. It encodes CASSAQGHRAPLHF.

This clone has just one count. The J gene is TRBJ2-5, the V gene TRBV5-5; no clear D. The J call is uncertain, as TRBJ2-7 better fits the DNA end. The V gene's germline CDR1 is SGHKS and CDR2 YYEKEE (reference sequence). The CDR3 sequence is 15 residues long. DNA for the CDR3: TGTGCCAGCAACCTCCGTTCAGGCACCGGCTACGAGCAGTACTTC. This gives the protein CASNLRSGTGYEQYF.

The chain recombines TRBV28 with TRBJ1-1, with 7 bases fitting TRBD1. J was trimmed by 7 bases and V by 6 bases; bases with no gene match: 14. The germline V gene has CDR1 MDHEN and CDR2 SYDVKM. There are 15 residues in the CDR3. The CDR3 DNA reads TGTGCCAGCAGATCGGGACAGAATAGACACCTTGAAGCTTTCTTT. It encodes CASRSGQNRHLEAFF.

This chain joins TRBV28 and TRBJ1-5; D unclear. CDR1 and CDR2 (germline): MDHEN, SYDVKM. Trimming took off 6 bases at V and 3 bases at J, with 18 bases between the two ends. This CDR3 is 16 amino acids long. This chain's CDR3 is CASSPTPVGDNQPQHF. Here the CDR3 DNA reads TGTGCCAGCAGCCCTACCCCGGTTGGAGACAATCAGCCCCAGCATTTT.

This clone was seen just once. The chain links TRBV7-3 to TRBJ1-6; D not certain. In germline, CDR1 is SGHTA, CDR2 FQGTGA. The length of the CDR3 is 14 residues. Trimming took off 4 bases at V and 10 bases at J, with 14 bases between the two ends. The DNA of the CDR3 is TGTGCCAGCAGCTCCGGATCCGGAGGGTCACCCCTCCACTTT. Residues: CASSSGSGGSPLHF.

The V gene is TRBV5-1, the J gene TRBJ2-7; D possibly corresponds to TRBD2 (7 bases). Germline lookup yields CDR1 SGHRS and CDR2 YFSETQ. This CDR3 has 14 amino acids. Trimming shortened V by 2 bases and J by 4 bases, and 13 bases separated the two germline ends. CDR3 bases: TGCGCCAGCAGCTTCAACGGGGGGCTGTACGAGCAGTACTTC. As protein: CASSFNGGLYEQYF.

The CDR3: CASSVVRGAGEQFF. The CDR3 bases are TGTGCCAGCAGCGTAGTTCGGGGGGCGGGAGAGCAGTTCTTC. This rearrangement joins TRBV9 to TRBJ2-1; possibly TRBD2 for D (7 bases). Trimming removed 0 bases from V and 10 bases from J, with 14 bases in between. This CDR3 is built from 14 residues. The germline gives CDR1 SGDLS, CDR2 YYNGEE.

The V call is TRBV14, the J call TRBJ1-4, with TRBD1 matching over 7 bases. V shed 3 bases, J shed 3 bases, and the junction held 7 bases outside the gene matches. The CDR3 is 16 amino acids. CDR1 SGHDN and CDR2 FVKESK come from the germline V gene. The CDR3 DNA reads as TGTGCCAGCAGCCATGGGCGGGACAGAGCTAATGAAAAACTGTTTTTT. Its protein is CASSHGRDRANEKLFF.

The chain links TRBV25-1 to TRBJ1-6; TRBD1 might be the D (5 bases). Germline CDR1 MGHDK, CDR2 SYGVNS. Trimming pared 4 bases from V and 13 bases from J, leaving 14 bases between. The CDR3 has 13 amino acids. The CDR3 is CASSAQVRSPLHF. CDR3 DNA sequence: TGTGCCAGCAGTGCACAGGTCCGAAGTCCCCTCCACTTT. The entire variable domain, with the rest obtained from reference TRBV25-1 and TRBJ1-6, is as follows: EADIYQTPRYLVIGTGKKITLECSQTMGHDKMYWYQQDPGMELHLIHYSYGVNSTEKGDLSSESTVSRIRTEHFPLTLESARPSHTSQYLCASSAQVRSPLHFGNGTRLTVT.